This TCR beta chain is from a study of blood T cell repertoires in COVID-19. Background on the study: From the United States, Italy and Spain came samples of acute and convalescent COVID-19.

This table comes from immunoSEQ multiplex PCR, and its TCRdb copy is limited to in-frame clones, with some not included. The repertoire holds roughly 160,000 clones, with around 80% as singletons. In germline, CDR1 is SEHNR, CDR2 FQNEAQ (reference sequence). This CDR3 region has 16 residues. V was pared by 6 bases and J by 2 bases, with 8 bases of the junction left unmatched. Study members were between roughly 18 and 89 years old and lived in around 24 US regions. Participants had their cohort set by participant-reported clinical history. This clone has only a few counts. The sequenced sample was PBMCs or T cells enriched from blood (not recorded which). The genes are TRBV7-9 and TRBJ1-3; 9 nucleotides align to TRBD1. The TCR comes from a man aged 45 to 65 who had recovered from COVID-19. In DNA, the CDR3 is TGTGCCAGCAGTTTACAGGGGGCGCTGGCTGGAAACACCATATATTTT. Encoded protein: CASSLQGALAGNTIYF.